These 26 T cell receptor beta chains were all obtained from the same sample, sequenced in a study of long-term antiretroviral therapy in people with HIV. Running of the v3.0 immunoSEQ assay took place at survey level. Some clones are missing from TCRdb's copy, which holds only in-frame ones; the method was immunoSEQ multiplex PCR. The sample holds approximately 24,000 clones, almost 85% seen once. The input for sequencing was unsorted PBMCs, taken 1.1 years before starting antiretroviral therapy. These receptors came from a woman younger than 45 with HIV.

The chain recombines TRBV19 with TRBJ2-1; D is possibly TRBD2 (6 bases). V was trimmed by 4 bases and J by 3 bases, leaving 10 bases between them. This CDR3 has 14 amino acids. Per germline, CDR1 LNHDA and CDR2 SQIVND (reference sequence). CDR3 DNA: TGTGCCAGTAGTAGGAGGGCGGGCTACAATGAGCAGTTCTTC. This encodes CASSRRAGYNEQFF.

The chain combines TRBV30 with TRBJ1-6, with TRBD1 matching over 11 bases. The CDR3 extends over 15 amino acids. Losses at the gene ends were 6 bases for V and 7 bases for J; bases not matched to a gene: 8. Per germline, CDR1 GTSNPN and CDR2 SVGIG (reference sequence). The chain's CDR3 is CACPGTGGWNSPLHF. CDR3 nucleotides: TGTGCCTGCCCCGGGACAGGGGGATGGAATTCACCCCTCCACTTT.

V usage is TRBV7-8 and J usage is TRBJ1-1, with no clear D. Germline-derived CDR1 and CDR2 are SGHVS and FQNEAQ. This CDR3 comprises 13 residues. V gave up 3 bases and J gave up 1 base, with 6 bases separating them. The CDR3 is CASSFSRNTEAFF. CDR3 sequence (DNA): TGTGCCAGCAGCTTTAGTAGGAACACTGAAGCTTTCTTT.

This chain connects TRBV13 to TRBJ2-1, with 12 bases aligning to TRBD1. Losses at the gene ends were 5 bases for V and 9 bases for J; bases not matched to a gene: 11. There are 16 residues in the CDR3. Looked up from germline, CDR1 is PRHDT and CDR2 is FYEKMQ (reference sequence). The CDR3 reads CASSQDPGQGASEQFF. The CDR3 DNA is TGTGCCAGCAGCCAGGACCCGGGACAGGGGGCCAGTGAGCAGTTCTTC. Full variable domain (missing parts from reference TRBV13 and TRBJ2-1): AAGVIQSPRHLIKEKRETATLKCYPIPRHDTVYWYQQGPGQDPQFLISFYEKMQSDKGSIPDRFSAQQFSDYHSELNMSSLELGDSALYFCASSQDPGQGASEQFFGPGTRLTVL.

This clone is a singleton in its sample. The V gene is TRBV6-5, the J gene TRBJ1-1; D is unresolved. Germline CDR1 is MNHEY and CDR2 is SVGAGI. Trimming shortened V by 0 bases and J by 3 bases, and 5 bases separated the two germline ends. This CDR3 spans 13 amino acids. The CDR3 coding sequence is TGTGCCAGCAGTTACTCCTGGGACACTGAAGCTTTCTTT. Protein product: CASSYSWDTEAFF.

The DNA of the CDR3 is TGTGCCAGTAGTATAGGGGGCGCGGGACACATCACTTTGGATGTGAGCTACACCTTC. Protein sequence: CASSIGGAGHITLDVSYTF. This chain uses TRBV19 with TRBJ1-2; perhaps TRBD1 as D (6 bases). CDR1 is LNHDA and CDR2 is SQIVND in the germline V gene (reference sequence). The CDR3 is made up of 19 amino acids. V was pared by 1 base and J by 9 bases, with 30 bases between.

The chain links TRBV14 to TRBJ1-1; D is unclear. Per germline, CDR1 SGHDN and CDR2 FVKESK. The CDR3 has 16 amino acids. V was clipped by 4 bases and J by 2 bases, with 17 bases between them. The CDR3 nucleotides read TGTGCCAGCAGCCCCCCCACTTGGGGAGTTAACACTGAAGCTTTCTTT. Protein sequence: CASSPPTWGVNTEAFF. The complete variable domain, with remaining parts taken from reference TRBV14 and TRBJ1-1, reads EAGVTQFPSHSVIEKGQTVTLRCDPISGHDNLYWYRRVMGKEIKFLLHFVKESKQDESGMPNNRFLAERTGGTYSTLKVQPAELEDSGVYFCASSPPTWGVNTEAFFGQGTRLTVV.

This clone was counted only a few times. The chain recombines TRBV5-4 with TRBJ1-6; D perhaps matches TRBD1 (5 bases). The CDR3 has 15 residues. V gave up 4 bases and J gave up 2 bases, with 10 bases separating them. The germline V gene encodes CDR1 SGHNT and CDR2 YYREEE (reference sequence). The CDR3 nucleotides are TGTGCCAGCAGCCCCGGGACTCCCTATAATTCACCCCTCCACTTT. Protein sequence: CASSPGTPYNSPLHF.

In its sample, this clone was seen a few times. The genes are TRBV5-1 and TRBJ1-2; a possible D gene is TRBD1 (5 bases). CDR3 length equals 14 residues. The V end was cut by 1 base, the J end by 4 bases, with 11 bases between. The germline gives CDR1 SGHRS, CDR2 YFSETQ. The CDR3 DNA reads TGCGCCAGCAGCTTGACAGGAGACTTCTATGGCTACACCTTC. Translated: CASSLTGDFYGYTF.

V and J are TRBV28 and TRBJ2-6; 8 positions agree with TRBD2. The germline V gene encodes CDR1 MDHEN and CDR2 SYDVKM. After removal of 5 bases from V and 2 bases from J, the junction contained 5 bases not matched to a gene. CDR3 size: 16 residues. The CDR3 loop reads CASSQPGGAGANVLTF. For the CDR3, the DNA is TGTGCCAGCAGTCAACCGGGGGGGGCTGGGGCCAACGTCCTGACTTTC.

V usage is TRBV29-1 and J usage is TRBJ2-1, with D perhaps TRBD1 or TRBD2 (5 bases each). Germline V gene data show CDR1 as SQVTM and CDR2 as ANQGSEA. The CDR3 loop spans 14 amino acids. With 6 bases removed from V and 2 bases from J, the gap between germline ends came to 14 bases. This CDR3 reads CSVPTGATYNEQFF. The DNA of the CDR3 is TGCAGCGTACCCACCGGGGCCACCTACAATGAGCAGTTCTTC.

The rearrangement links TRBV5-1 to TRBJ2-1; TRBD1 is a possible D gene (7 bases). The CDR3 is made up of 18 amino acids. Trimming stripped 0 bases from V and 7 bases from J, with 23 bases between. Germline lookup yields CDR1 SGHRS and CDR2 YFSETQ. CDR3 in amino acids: CASSLDSPSARGRNEQFF. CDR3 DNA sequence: TGCGCCAGCAGCTTGGATTCCCCTTCGGCCAGGGGGAGGAATGAGCAGTTCTTC.

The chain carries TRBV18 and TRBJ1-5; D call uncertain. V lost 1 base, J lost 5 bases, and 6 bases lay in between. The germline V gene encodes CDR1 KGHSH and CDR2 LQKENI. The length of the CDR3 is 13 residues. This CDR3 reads CASSPREDQPQHF. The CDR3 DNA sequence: TGTGCCAGCTCACCACGGGAGGATCAGCCCCAGCATTTT.

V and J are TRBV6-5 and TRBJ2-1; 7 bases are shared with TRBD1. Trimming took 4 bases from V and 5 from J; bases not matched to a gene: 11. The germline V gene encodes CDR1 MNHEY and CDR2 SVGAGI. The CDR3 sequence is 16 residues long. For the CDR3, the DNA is TGTGCCAGCAGTTTAGAGGGGGCTGGTGTTCACAATGAGCAGTTCTTC. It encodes CASSLEGAGVHNEQFF.

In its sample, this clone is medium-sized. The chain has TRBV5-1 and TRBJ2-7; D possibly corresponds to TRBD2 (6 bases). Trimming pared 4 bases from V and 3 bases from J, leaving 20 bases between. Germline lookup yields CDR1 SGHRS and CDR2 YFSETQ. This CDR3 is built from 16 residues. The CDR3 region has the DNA TGCGCCAGCAGCCCCAGCGCGGGGCAGGGACGCTACGAGCAGTACTTC. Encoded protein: CASSPSAGQGRYEQYF.

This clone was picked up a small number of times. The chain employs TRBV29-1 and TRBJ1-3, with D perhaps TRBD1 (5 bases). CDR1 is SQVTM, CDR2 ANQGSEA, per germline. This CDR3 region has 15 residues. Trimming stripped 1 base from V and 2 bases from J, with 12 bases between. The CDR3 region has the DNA TGCAGCGTTGAAGGGCTCGGGGGACCTGGAAACACCATATATTTT. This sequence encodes CSVEGLGGPGNTIYF.

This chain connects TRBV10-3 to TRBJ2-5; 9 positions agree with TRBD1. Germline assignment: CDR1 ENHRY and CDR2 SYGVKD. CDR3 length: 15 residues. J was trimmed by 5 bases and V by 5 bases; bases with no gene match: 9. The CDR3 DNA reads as TGTGCCATCAGTCCGGGACAGGGAAGGTGGGAGACCCAGTACTTC. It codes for CAISPGQGRWETQYF.

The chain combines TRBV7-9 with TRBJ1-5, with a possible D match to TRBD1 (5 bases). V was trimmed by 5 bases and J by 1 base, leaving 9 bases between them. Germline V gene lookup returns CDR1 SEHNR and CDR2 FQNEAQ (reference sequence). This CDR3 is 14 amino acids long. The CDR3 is CASSHRDSNQPQHF. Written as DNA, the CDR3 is TGTGCCAGCAGCCATCGGGACAGCAATCAGCCCCAGCATTTT.

The CDR3 loop is CASGSNSPLHF. DNA for the CDR3: TGTGCTAGTGGTTCCAATTCACCCCTCCACTTT. The chain has TRBV12-5 and TRBJ1-6, with D uncertain. Germline CDR1 is LGHNT and CDR2 is FRNRAP. V dropped 4 bases and J dropped 7 bases, with 2 bases sitting between them. This CDR3 comprises 11 residues.

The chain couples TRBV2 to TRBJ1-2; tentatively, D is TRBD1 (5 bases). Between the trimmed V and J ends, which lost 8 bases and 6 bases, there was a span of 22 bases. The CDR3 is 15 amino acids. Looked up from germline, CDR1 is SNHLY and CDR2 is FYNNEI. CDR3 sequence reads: CASGEARAQGNGYTF. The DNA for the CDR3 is TGTGCCAGCGGGGAGGCCAGGGCACAAGGTAATGGCTACACCTTC.

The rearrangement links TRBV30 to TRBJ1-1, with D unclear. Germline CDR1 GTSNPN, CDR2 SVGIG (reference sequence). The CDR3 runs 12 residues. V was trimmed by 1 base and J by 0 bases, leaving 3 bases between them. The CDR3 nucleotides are TGTGCCTGGAGTGAGATGAACACTGAAGCTTTCTTT. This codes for CAWSEMNTEAFF.

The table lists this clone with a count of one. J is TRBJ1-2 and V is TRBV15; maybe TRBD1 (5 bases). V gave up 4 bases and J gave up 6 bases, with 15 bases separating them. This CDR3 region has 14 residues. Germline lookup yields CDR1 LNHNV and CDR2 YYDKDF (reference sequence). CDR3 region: CATSTPLAGDGYTF. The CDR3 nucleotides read TGTGCCACCAGCACCCCCCTCGCGGGGGATGGCTACACCTTC.

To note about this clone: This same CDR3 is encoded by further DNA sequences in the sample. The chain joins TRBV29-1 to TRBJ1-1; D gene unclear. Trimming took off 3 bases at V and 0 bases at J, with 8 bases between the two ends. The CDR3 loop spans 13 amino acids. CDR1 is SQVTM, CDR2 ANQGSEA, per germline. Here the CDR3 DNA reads TGCAGCGTTGAGGACGGTCTGAACACTGAAGCTTTCTTT. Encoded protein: CSVEDGLNTEAFF.

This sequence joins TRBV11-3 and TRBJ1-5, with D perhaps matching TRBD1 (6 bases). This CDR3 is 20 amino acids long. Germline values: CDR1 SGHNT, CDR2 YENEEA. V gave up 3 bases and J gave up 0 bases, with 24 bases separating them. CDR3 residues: CASSFELGQTSNYSNQPQHF. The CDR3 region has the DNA TGTGCCAGCAGCTTCGAGCTAGGACAGACCTCGAATTATAGCAATCAGCCCCAGCATTTT.

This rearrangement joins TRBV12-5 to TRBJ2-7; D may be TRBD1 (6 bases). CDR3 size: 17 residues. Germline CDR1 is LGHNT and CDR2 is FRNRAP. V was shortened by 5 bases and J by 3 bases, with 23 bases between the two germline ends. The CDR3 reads CASGTSKGYREDYEQYV. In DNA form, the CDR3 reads TGTGCTAGTGGTACGTCAAAGGGGTACAGGGAAGACTACGAGCAGTACGTC.

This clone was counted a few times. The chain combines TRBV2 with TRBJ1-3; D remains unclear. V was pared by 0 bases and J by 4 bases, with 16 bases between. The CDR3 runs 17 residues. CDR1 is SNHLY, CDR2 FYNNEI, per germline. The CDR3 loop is CASSEARRQAWGNTIYF. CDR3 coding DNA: TGTGCCAGCAGTGAAGCGAGGAGACAAGCTTGGGGAAACACCATATATTTT.